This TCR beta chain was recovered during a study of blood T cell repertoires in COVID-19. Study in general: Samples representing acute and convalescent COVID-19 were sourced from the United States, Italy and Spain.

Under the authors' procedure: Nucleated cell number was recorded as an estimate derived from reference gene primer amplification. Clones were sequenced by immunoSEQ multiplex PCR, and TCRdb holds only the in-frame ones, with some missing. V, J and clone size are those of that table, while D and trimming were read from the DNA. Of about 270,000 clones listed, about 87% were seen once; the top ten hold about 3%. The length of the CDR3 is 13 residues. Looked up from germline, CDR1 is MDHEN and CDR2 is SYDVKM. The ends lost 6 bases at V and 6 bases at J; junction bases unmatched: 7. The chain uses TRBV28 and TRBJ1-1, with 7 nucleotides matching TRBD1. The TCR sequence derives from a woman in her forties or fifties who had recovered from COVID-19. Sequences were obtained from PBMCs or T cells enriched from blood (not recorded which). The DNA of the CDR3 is TGTGCCAGCAGACAAACGACAGGGTCTGAAGCTTTCTTT. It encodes CASRQTTGSEAFF.